A single sample gave rise to the 28 T cell receptor beta chains below, sequenced in a study of technical replicates of blood from several donors. Assay: immunoSEQ multiplex PCR; the TCRdb copy retains only in-frame clones and omits some. The table shows 85,000 to 100,000 clones, with around 95% occurring only once. Specimen: T cells isolated from PBMCs. The receptors stem from a human donor in good health.

The rearrangement joins TRBV5-1 to TRBJ2-7; D not certain. V was pared by 4 bases and J by 6 bases, with 14 bases between. This CDR3 contains 13 residues. Germline V gives CDR1 SGHRS, CDR2 YFSETQ. CDR3 sequence (DNA): TGCGCCAGCAGCATAAAAACCAGTGTCGAGCAGTACTTC. The encoded protein is CASSIKTSVEQYF.

This chain links TRBV27 with TRBJ1-3; D unresolved. V was shortened by 2 bases and J by 0 bases, with 8 bases between the two germline ends. Looked up from germline, CDR1 is MNHEY and CDR2 is SMNVEV (reference sequence). The CDR3 is 15 amino acids. The CDR3 sequence: CASSLSVFSGNTIYF. CDR3 bases: TGTGCCAGCAGTTTAAGCGTTTTCTCTGGAAACACCATATATTTT.

The V gene is TRBV28, the J gene TRBJ2-7, with TRBD2 matching over 11 bases. V trimming: 4 bases; J trimming: 2 bases; junction bases outside the gene matches: 4. CDR3 length: 15 amino acids. Looked up from germline, CDR1 is MDHEN and CDR2 is SYDVKM. The CDR3: CASSSTGLAAYEQYF. The CDR3 DNA reads as TGTGCCAGCAGTTCCACGGGACTAGCGGCCTACGAGCAGTACTTC.

The CDR3 DNA sequence: TGTGCCAGCAGACGGACAGGGCCAACTGACGGTGATGGCTACACCTTC. This encodes CASRRTGPTDGDGYTF. The chain uses TRBV27 and TRBJ1-2; 8 bases map to TRBD1. The CDR3 covers 16 residues. From germline, CDR1 is MNHEY and CDR2 SMNVEV (reference sequence). Trimming cost V 6 bases and J 6 bases; bases outside gene matches: 15.

The genes are TRBV19 and TRBJ2-1, with unresolved D. The V and J ends lost 6 bases and 12 bases respectively, with 30 bases between them. CDR3 size: 17 residues. The germline V gene has CDR1 LNHDA and CDR2 SQIVND (reference sequence). CDR3 sequence (DNA): TGTGCCAGTAGGGCAGGATCCTCTTTAACAATGAGCAGTCGGCAGTTCTTC. Protein product: CASRAGSSLTMSSRQFF. Looking up the rest from reference TRBV19 and TRBJ2-1 gives the full variable domain: DGGITQSPKYLFRKEGQNVTLSCEQNLNHDAMYWYRQDPGQGLRLIYYSQIVNDFQKGDIAEGYSVSREKKESFPLTVTSAQKNPTAFYLCASRAGSSLTMSSRQFFGPGTRLTVL.

The gene calls are TRBV19 and TRBJ1-2; D gene ambiguous. The ends were cut back, 3 bases at V and 8 bases at J, with 13 bases in the middle. This CDR3 region has 13 residues. The germline V gene has CDR1 LNHDA and CDR2 SQIVND (reference sequence). The CDR3 coding sequence is TGTGCCAGTAGTATCAGGCTCATTCGAGGCTACACCTTC. It yields the protein CASSIRLIRGYTF.

CDR3 coding DNA: TGTGCCAGTAACACCCTACGGGGGGGAAACACTGAAGCTTTCTTT. Its protein product is CASNTLRGGNTEAFF. V gene TRBV19 combines with J gene TRBJ1-1, with a possible D match to TRBD1 (5 bases). The CDR3 has 15 amino acids. Germline CDR1 LNHDA, CDR2 SQIVND (reference sequence). V shed 7 bases and J shed 2 bases, with 17 bases lying between them.

The V call is TRBV10-1, the J call TRBJ2-5, with a weak D call TRBD2 (6 bases). The CDR3 covers 14 residues. Germline-derived CDR1 and CDR2 are WNHNN and SYGVQD (reference sequence). V lost 8 bases to trimming and J lost 0 bases, with 13 bases between them. Here the CDR3 DNA reads TGCGCCAGCGCTAGGACTACCGACCAAGAGACCCAGTACTTC. Translated, it gives CASARTTDQETQYF.

This chain joins TRBV19 and TRBJ1-1, with unresolved D. Trimming removed 5 bases from V and 3 bases from J, with 10 bases in between. In germline, CDR1 is LNHDA, CDR2 SQIVND (reference sequence). The CDR3 sequence is 13 residues long. The CDR3 loop reads CASSGRPHTEAFF. For the CDR3, the DNA is TGTGCCAGTAGTGGCAGGCCCCACACTGAAGCTTTCTTT.

The count of this clone is one. V and J are TRBV28 and TRBJ1-2; D unclear. Germline V gives CDR1 MDHEN, CDR2 SYDVKM. This CDR3 region has 14 residues. V lost 0 bases and J 8 bases, leaving 13 bases between the germline ends. The DNA of the CDR3 is TGTGCCAGCAGTTTATGGGACCCAGCGGGGGGCTACACCTTC. This sequence encodes CASSLWDPAGGYTF.

The chain employs TRBV5-1 and TRBJ1-3, with 7 bases matching TRBD1. CDR3 length: 17 amino acids. Germline lookup yields CDR1 SGHRS and CDR2 YFSETQ. With V trimmed by 4 bases and J by 2 bases, 12 bases remained unmatched. The CDR3: CASSRGDRTVPGNTIYF. DNA for the CDR3: TGCGCCAGCAGCCGCGGGGACAGAACAGTCCCTGGAAACACCATATATTTT.

There are a few counts of this clone. The chain links TRBV6-5 to TRBJ2-7; no clear D gene. Looked up from germline, CDR1 is MNHEY and CDR2 is SVGAGI. The CDR3 runs to 13 residues. Trimming took off 4 bases at V and 4 bases at J, with 11 bases between the two ends. The CDR3 nucleotides are TGTGCCAGCAGTTTGCTAGTCGGGTACGAGCAGTACTTC. Protein: CASSLLVGYEQYF.

The rearrangement uses TRBV2 and TRBJ2-1, with TRBD2 matching over 10 bases. The germline V gene encodes CDR1 SNHLY and CDR2 FYNNEI. The length of the CDR3 is 16 residues. Trimming removed 6 bases from V and 0 bases from J; junction bases left unmatched: 5. DNA of the CDR3: TGTGCCAGCAGACAGCGGGGGGGAGACTCCTACAATGAGCAGTTCTTC. Amino acids: CASRQRGGDSYNEQFF.

The V and J genes are TRBV2 and TRBJ1-2, with a weak D call TRBD1 (5 bases). V lost 8 bases, J lost 3 bases, and 16 bases lay in between. CDR1 is SNHLY, CDR2 FYNNEI, per germline. The CDR3 loop spans 14 amino acids. The CDR3 loop reads CASLRVGGHYGYTF. CDR3 bases: TGTGCCAGCCTCAGGGTTGGAGGGCACTATGGCTACACCTTC. The full variable domain, completed using reference TRBV2 and TRBJ1-2, is EPEVTQTPSHQVTQMGQEVILRCVPISNHLYFYWYRQILGQKVEFLVSFYNNEISEKSEIFDDQFSVERPDGSNFTLKIRSTKLEDSAMYFCASLRVGGHYGYTFGSGTRLTVV.

The chain couples TRBV7-9 to TRBJ1-2, with 7 bases identical to TRBD1. CDR1 and CDR2 (germline): SEHNR, FQNEAQ (reference sequence). The CDR3 is 14 residues long. V dropped 2 bases and J dropped 4; count of bases not matched to a gene: 4. CDR3 nucleotide sequence: TGTGCCAGCAGCTTATTAGGACAGGTCTATGGCTACACCTTC. Protein product: CASSLLGQVYGYTF. Variable domain in full (rest from reference TRBV7-9 and TRBJ1-2): DTGVSQNPRHKITKRGQNVTFRCDPISEHNRLYWYRQTLGQGPEFLTYFQNEAQLEKSRLLSDRFSAERPKGSFSTLEIQRTEQGDSAMYLCASSLLGQVYGYTFGSGTRLTVV.

The chain is built from TRBV14 and TRBJ2-3; 7 nucleotides align to TRBD1. V dropped 4 bases and J dropped 1; count of bases not matched to a gene: 5. This CDR3 spans 15 amino acids. Germline CDR1 and CDR2: SGHDN and FVKESK. The CDR3 region has the DNA TGTGCCAGCAGCCCCGGGACAGTGCGCACAGATACGCAGTATTTT. This codes for CASSPGTVRTDTQYF. The full variable domain, with the rest looked up from reference TRBV14 and TRBJ2-3, is EAGVTQFPSHSVIEKGQTVTLRCDPISGHDNLYWYRRVMGKEIKFLLHFVKESKQDESGMPNNRFLAERTGGTYSTLKVQPAELEDSGVYFCASSPGTVRTDTQYFGPGTRLTVL.

The chain is built from TRBV27 and TRBJ2-1; D not resolved. The germline CDR1 and CDR2 sequences are MNHEY and SMNVEV (reference sequence). V was shortened by 5 bases and J by 0 bases, with 11 bases between the two germline ends. This CDR3 spans 15 amino acids. The CDR3 reads CASSPTPSSYNEQFF. Written as DNA, the CDR3 is TGTGCCAGCAGTCCGACTCCGAGCTCCTACAATGAGCAGTTCTTC.

This chain joins TRBV9 and TRBJ2-2; D is undetermined. The CDR3 is made up of 14 amino acids. Per the germline V gene, CDR1 is SGDLS and CDR2 is YYNGEE. Trimming cost V 1 base and J 1 base, with 5 bases left between them. This CDR3 is CASSVSWNTGELFF. The CDR3 DNA reads TGTGCCAGCAGCGTATCCTGGAACACCGGGGAGCTGTTTTTT.

The chain couples TRBV5-5 to TRBJ1-1, with unresolved D. CDR3 size: 13 residues. Germline-derived CDR1 and CDR2 are SGHKS and YYEKEE (reference sequence). The V gene lost 1 base and the J gene lost 5 bases, with 9 bases spanning the gap. CDR3 sequence: CASSLMVETEAFF. Written as DNA, the CDR3 is TGTGCCAGCAGCTTGATGGTCGAGACTGAAGCTTTCTTT.

The chain has TRBV12-2 and TRBJ2-7; the table's D call TRBD2 went unverified against the DNA. TRBV12-2 constitutes a pseudogene. The CDR3 is 16 amino acids. This CDR3 is CASRLASYGGTYEQYF. In DNA form, the CDR3 reads TGTGCAAGTCGCTTAGCGAGTTACGGGGGGACCTACGAGCAGTACTTC.

The CDR3 DNA sequence: TGTGCCAGCAGCCAAGCGGGAGGGCCGGATGAGCAGTTCTTC. This encodes CASSQAGGPDEQFF. This chain links TRBV14 with TRBJ2-1; 8 bases are a match to TRBD2. Looked up from germline, CDR1 is SGHDN and CDR2 is FVKESK. The junction had 4 bases not matched to a gene; V was cut back by 1 base and J by 8 bases. The length of the CDR3 is 14 residues.

This clone was seen only once. This chain connects TRBV29-1 to TRBJ1-1, with unresolved D. There are 11 residues in the CDR3. Germline CDR1 and CDR2: SQVTM and ANQGSEA. Trimming took off 6 bases at V and 1 base at J, with 6 bases between the two ends. CDR3 nucleotide sequence: TGCAGCGTCGGTGAGAACACTGAAGCTTTCTTT. It codes for CSVGENTEAFF.

The gene calls are TRBV7-9 and TRBJ1-1, with D uncertain. V dropped 3 bases and J dropped 1 base, with 6 bases sitting between them. This CDR3 has 13 amino acids. Germline V gene lookup returns CDR1 SEHNR and CDR2 FQNEAQ (reference sequence). The CDR3 sequence: CASSFSTNTEAFF. The CDR3 DNA sequence: TGTGCCAGCAGCTTTAGCACGAACACTGAAGCTTTCTTT.

The chain couples TRBV21-1 to TRBJ2-1; the D call TRBD2 from the table was never checked on the DNA. TRBV21-1 counts as a pseudogene. There are 16 residues in the CDR3. CDR3 bases: TGTGCCAGCAGCAAAGCTCGCGTTGGGAGGTACAATGAGCAGTTCTTC. Amino acid sequence: CASSKARVGRYNEQFF.

Written as DNA, the CDR3 is TGTGCCAGCAGCTTACAGGGAGGTTTTTATGGCTACACCTTC. Translation: CASSLQGGFYGYTF. The rearrangement uses TRBV7-9 and TRBJ1-2, with D maybe TRBD1 (5 bases). Trimming removed 2 bases at V and 5 bases at J, with 12 bases between. Germline V gives CDR1 SEHNR, CDR2 FQNEAQ (reference sequence). CDR3 length equals 14 residues.

The genes are TRBV5-4 and TRBJ2-3; possibly TRBD2 for D (7 bases). This CDR3 region has 14 residues. The ends were cut back, 7 bases at V and 9 bases at J, with 21 bases in the middle. Germline assignment: CDR1 SGHNT and CDR2 YYREEE (reference sequence). The CDR3 bases are TGTGCCAGCGAAACCCTGGCGGGAGACAGGACGCAGTATTTT. Translated: CASETLAGDRTQYF.

V gene TRBV18 combines with J gene TRBJ1-1; D perhaps matches TRBD1 (5 bases). Trimming left V 1 base short and J 5 bases short, with 11 bases between. Germline V lookup: CDR1 KGHSH, CDR2 LQKENI. This CDR3 has 14 amino acids. The CDR3 here is CASSPRGDGTEAFF. The CDR3 DNA reads TGTGCCAGCTCACCACGGGGGGATGGGACTGAAGCTTTCTTT.

The gene calls are TRBV19 and TRBJ2-3; the D gene is possibly TRBD2 (5 bases). V lost 5 bases, J lost 7 bases, and 16 bases lay in between. Germline CDR1 reads LNHDA; CDR2 reads SQIVND (reference sequence). This CDR3 has 14 residues. CDR3 region: CASSLPGMLNTQYF. The CDR3 bases are TGTGCCAGTAGTCTCCCGGGAATGCTAAATACGCAGTATTTT.